The sequence of this T cell receptor (beta chain) was determined in a study of read filtering for tumor transcriptome and immune sequencing. Study overall: The cohort had some 17 men and some 13 women aged roughly 47 to 90, mean about 67 years.

As regards this clonotype: The antigen is undetermined.

The study's findings and limits: The sorted CD138-negative fraction was a mixed bone marrow immune population, not purified T cells. About 81.9% of IR-seq clonotypes had one read, totaling 3% to 4% of reads; RNA-seq: about 69% and 49%.

The library was built from 400 ng RNA with molecular barcoded adaptors for alpha/delta and beta/gamma chains. TCRdb called the reads again in MiXCR, with one record for every CDR3 protein. The sample has about 27,000 distinct CDR3 sequences; approximately 15% are singletons. The junction had 3 bases not matched to a gene; V was cut back by 3 bases and J by 0 bases. The length of the CDR3 is 14 residues. In germline, CDR1 is SGHRS, CDR2 YFSETQ. Every patient had bone marrow sampled while the disease was active. Material for sequencing was a population of CD138-negative cells sorted from bone marrow. This receptor was obtained from a donor aged 40 or over with multiple myeloma. The J gene is TRBJ2-7, the V gene TRBV5-1, with TRBD1 matching over 7 bases. DNA of the CDR3: TGCGCCAGCAGCTACTGGGACAGCTCCTACGAGCAGTACTTC. It is translated as CASSYWDSSYEQYF. The whole variable domain, filled in from reference TRBV5-1 and TRBJ2-7, reads KAGVTQTPRYLIKTRGQQVTLSCSPISGHRSVSWYQQTPGQGLQFLFEYFSETQRNKGNFPGRFSGRQFSNSRSEMNVSTLELGDSALYLCASSYWDSSYEQYFGPGTRLTVT.